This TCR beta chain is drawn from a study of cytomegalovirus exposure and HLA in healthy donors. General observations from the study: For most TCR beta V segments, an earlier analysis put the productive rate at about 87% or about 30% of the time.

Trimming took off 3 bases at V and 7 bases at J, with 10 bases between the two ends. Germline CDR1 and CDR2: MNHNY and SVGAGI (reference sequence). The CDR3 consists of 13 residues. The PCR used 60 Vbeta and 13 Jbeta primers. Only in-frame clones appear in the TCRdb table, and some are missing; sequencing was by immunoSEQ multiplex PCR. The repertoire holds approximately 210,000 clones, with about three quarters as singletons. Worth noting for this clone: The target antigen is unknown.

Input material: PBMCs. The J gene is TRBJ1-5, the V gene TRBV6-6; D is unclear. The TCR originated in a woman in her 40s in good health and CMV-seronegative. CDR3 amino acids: CASSYSSEQPQHF. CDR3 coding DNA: TGTGCCAGCAGTTATAGTTCGGAGCAGCCCCAGCATTTT.